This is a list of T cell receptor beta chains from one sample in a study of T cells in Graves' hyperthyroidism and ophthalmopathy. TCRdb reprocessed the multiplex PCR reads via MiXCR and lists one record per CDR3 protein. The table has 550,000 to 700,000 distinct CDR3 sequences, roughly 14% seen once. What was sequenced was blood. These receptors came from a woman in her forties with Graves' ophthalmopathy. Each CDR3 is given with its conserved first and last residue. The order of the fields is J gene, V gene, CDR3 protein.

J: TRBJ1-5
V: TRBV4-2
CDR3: CASSQGPTGTNQPQHF

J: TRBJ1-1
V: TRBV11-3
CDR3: CASSPQGSDTEAFF

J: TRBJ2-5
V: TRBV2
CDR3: CASSSDRVRETQYF

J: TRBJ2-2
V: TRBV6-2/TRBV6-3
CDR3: CAGTQLMTGTEVSGELFF

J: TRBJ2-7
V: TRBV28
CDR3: CASSILGGTDEQYF

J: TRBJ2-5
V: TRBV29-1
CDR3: CSVAQGFQETQYF

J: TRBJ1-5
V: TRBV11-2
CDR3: CASSLKNRVSNQPQHF

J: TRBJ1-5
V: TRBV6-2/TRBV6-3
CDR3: CASTPIGRDQPQHF

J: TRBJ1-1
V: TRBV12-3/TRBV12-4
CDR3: CASRPGERNTEAFF

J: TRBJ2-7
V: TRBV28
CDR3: CASRGGLRDEQYF

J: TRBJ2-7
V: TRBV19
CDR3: CASSREPGQADEQYF

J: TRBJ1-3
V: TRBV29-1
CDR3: CSVGGQGYGDTIYF

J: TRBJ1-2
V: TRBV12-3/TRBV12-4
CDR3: CASSLYRVGYTF

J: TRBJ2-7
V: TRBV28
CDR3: CASPPHALGQGAFYEQYF

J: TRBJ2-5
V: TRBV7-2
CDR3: CASSGTGGTETQYF

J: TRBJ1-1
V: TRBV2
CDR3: CASRKRDRGLLYDPNTEAFF